These 21 T cell receptor beta chains were all obtained from the same sample, sequenced in a study of cytotoxic CD8 clonotypes in ibrutinib-treated CLL. Data came from immunoSEQ multiplex PCR; TCRdb stores just in-frame clones and leaves some out. The profile covers about 120,000 clones, with 58% appearing a single time and 37% taken by the ten largest. The sample consisted of PBMCs, taken after 24 months of ibrutinib treatment. These receptors all come from a human donor with chronic lymphocytic leukemia.

This clone was counted only a few times. With a far larger clone one base away, a read error is the likely cause. The same CDR3 arises from other DNA sequences in this sample as well. The V and J genes are TRBV5-1 and TRBJ2-3; tentatively, D is TRBD2 (6 bases). The germline CDR1 and CDR2 sequences are SGHRS and YFSETQ. This CDR3 contains 15 residues. Trimming pared 0 bases from V and 2 bases from J, leaving 10 bases between. This CDR3 is CASSLAGGITDTQYF. The CDR3 coding sequence is TGCGCCAGCAGCTTGGCGGGCGGGATCACAGATACGCAGTATTTT. The entire variable domain, with the rest obtained from reference TRBV5-1 and TRBJ2-3, is as follows: KAGVTQTPRYLIKTRGQQVTLSCSPISGHRSVSWYQQTPGQGLQFLFEYFSETQRNKGNFPGRFSGRQFSNSRSEMNVSTLELGDSALYLCASSLAGGITDTQYFGPGTRLTVL.

The chain has TRBV15 and TRBJ1-1; D remains unclear. Germline CDR1 LNHNV, CDR2 YYDKDF (reference sequence). Trimming removed 3 bases at V and 1 base at J, with 6 bases between. The CDR3 has 13 residues. The CDR3 region is CATSSKGNTEAFF. The CDR3, as DNA: TGTGCCACCAGCAGCAAAGGGAACACTGAAGCTTTCTTT.

The chain recombines TRBV30 with TRBJ2-6; 11 bases are a match to TRBD1. The trim removed 4 bases at V and 0 bases at J, leaving 5 bases unmatched. This CDR3 has 17 amino acids. Germline V gene sequence: CDR1 GTSNPN, CDR2 SVGIG (reference sequence). The CDR3 loop reads CAWTSGTGGSGANVLTF. The CDR3 nucleotides read TGTGCCTGGACCTCCGGGACAGGGGGCTCTGGGGCCAACGTCCTGACTTTC.

This chain uses TRBV4-2 with TRBJ1-5; D gene uncertain. The V end lost 0 bases, the J end lost 0 bases, and 6 bases lay between the germline ends. This CDR3 contains 15 residues. Germline V gene data show CDR1 as LGHNA and CDR2 as YNFKEQ. In DNA form, the CDR3 reads TGTGCCAGCAGCCAAGATAGAGATAGCAATCAGCCCCAGCATTTT. Protein product: CASSQDRDSNQPQHF.

This rearrangement joins TRBV7-9 to TRBJ2-5, with D maybe TRBD1 (5 bases). Germline values: CDR1 SEHNR, CDR2 FQNEAQ (reference sequence). This CDR3 has 14 residues. V was clipped by 5 bases and J by 0 bases, with 10 bases between them. CDR3 coding DNA: TGTGCCAGCAGCCCTCACAGGAACCAAGAGACCCAGTACTTC. Translation: CASSPHRNQETQYF.

This clone was counted only a few times. The chain has TRBV28 and TRBJ2-1; no definite D call. The CDR3 spans 12 residues. Trimming took off 3 bases at V and 6 bases at J, with 6 bases between the two ends. Per the germline V gene, CDR1 is MDHEN and CDR2 is SYDVKM. The CDR3 DNA reads as TGTGCCAGCAGTTTGCAGCGCAATGAGCAGTTCTTC. Protein product: CASSLQRNEQFF.

The V and J genes are TRBV6-1 and TRBJ2-7; D gene ambiguous. Trimming stripped 3 bases from V and 1 base from J, with 10 bases between. In germline, CDR1 is MNHNS, CDR2 SASEGT. This CDR3 contains 14 residues. The CDR3 DNA reads as TGTGCCAGCAGTGATTATCAGGAGTCCTACGAGCAGTACTTC. This encodes CASSDYQESYEQYF.

The chain carries TRBV6-5 and TRBJ1-2, with a tentative D call TRBD1 (6 bases). V was clipped by 10 bases and J by 2 bases, with 14 bases between them. The germline gives CDR1 MNHEY, CDR2 SVGAGI. The CDR3 contains 13 residues. CDR3 nucleotides: TGTGCCACCCGACAGGACTTAAACTATGGCTACACCTTC. It translates to CATRQDLNYGYTF.

The chain links TRBV9 to TRBJ1-4, with D maybe TRBD1 (5 bases). CDR1 and CDR2 (germline): SGDLS, YYNGEE. The CDR3 is 15 amino acids. The V and J ends lost 4 bases and 5 bases respectively, with 15 bases between them. Written as DNA, the CDR3 is TGTGCCAGCAGCCCCCGGGGGAGCTCGAATGAAAAACTGTTTTTT. Its translation is CASSPRGSSNEKLFF.

The CDR3 is CASSFKDPTDTQYF. The CDR3 bases are TGTGCCAGCAGCTTTAAGGATCCCACAGATACGCAGTATTTT. V and J are TRBV7-3 and TRBJ2-3; no firm D call. Trimming took 3 bases from V and 2 from J, leaving 9 bases between them. The CDR3 is 14 amino acids. Germline assignment: CDR1 SGHTA and CDR2 FQGTGA.

A remark on this clone: A junction boundary mismatches the germline segment, possibly from a read error. V and J are TRBV28 and TRBJ2-7, with D perhaps matching TRBD2 (8 bases). Germline CDR1 and CDR2: MDHEN and SYDVKM. The CDR3 extends over 15 amino acids. The CDR3 DNA reads as TGTGCCAGCAGCCCAGGGGGTGCGGGGGGACCACGGCATGCCTTC. It specifies CASSPGGAGGPRHAF.

The gene calls are TRBV2 and TRBJ2-7; possibly TRBD1 for D (6 bases). The CDR3 extends over 11 amino acids. Germline V gene data show CDR1 as SNHLY and CDR2 as FYNNEI. The V end was cut by 10 bases, the J end by 5 bases, with 12 bases between. CDR3 amino acids: CANTGLDEQYF. The CDR3 DNA follows: TGTGCCAACACAGGGTTGGACGAGCAGTACTTC.

J is TRBJ2-7 and V is TRBV5-1; TRBD2 aligns across 9 bases. CDR1 is SGHRS and CDR2 is YFSETQ in the germline V gene. The junction had 16 bases not matched to a gene; V was cut back by 6 bases and J by 0 bases. The CDR3 length is 18 residues. In DNA form, the CDR3 reads TGCGCCAGCACGCCGGGGCGGGGGGGCCGATCAAGCTCCTACGAGCAGTACTTC. Translating gives CASTPGRGGRSSSYEQYF.

The chain is built from TRBV6-5 and TRBJ2-3; 7 nucleotides line up with TRBD2. The length of the CDR3 is 16 residues. J was trimmed by 1 base and V by 0 bases; bases with no gene match: 4. Germline V CDR1 and CDR2: MNHEY, SVGAGI. For the CDR3, the DNA is TGTGCCAGCAGTTACTCTGGGAGCGGGGGCACAGATACGCAGTATTTT. Encoded protein: CASSYSGSGGTDTQYF.

The chain is built from TRBV7-9 and TRBJ1-2, with D maybe TRBD1 (5 bases). The CDR3 sequence is 14 residues long. V gave up 1 base and J gave up 8 bases, with 14 bases separating them. CDR1 is SEHNR and CDR2 is FQNEAQ in the germline V gene (reference sequence). CDR3 DNA sequence: TGTGCCAGCAGCTTAGATCTGGGGAGGGACGGCTACACCTTC. Translation gives CASSLDLGRDGYTF.

The rearrangement links TRBV2 to TRBJ1-5; D is possibly TRBD1 (5 bases). The CDR3 covers 15 residues. With 3 bases removed from V and 6 bases from J, the gap between germline ends came to 15 bases. Per germline, CDR1 SNHLY and CDR2 FYNNEI. The chain's CDR3 is CASSDFGGLGQPQHF. The CDR3 coding sequence is TGTGCCAGCAGTGACTTCGGGGGTTTGGGTCAGCCCCAGCATTTT.

A single count supports this clone. The V call is TRBV2, the J call TRBJ1-6; a possible D gene is TRBD1 (5 bases). Trimming stripped 7 bases from V and 7 bases from J, with 14 bases between. Germline lookup yields CDR1 SNHLY and CDR2 FYNNEI. This CDR3 contains 14 residues. CDR3 protein: CASTPQEVNSPLHF. The CDR3 DNA follows: TGTGCCAGCACCCCACAGGAAGTGAATTCACCCCTCCACTTT.

The chain has TRBV2 and TRBJ1-1; TRBD1 agrees at 11 bases. After removal of 2 bases from V and 5 bases from J, the junction contained 7 bases not matched to a gene. The CDR3 spans 16 residues. The germline V gene encodes CDR1 SNHLY and CDR2 FYNNEI. The CDR3 DNA reads as TGTGCCAGCAGTGAAAGGGGGACAGGGGGGTATACTGAAGCTTTCTTT. Translating gives CASSERGTGGYTEAFF.

The chain joins TRBV14 to TRBJ2-3; a possible D gene is TRBD1 (5 bases). The germline gives CDR1 SGHDN, CDR2 FVKESK. The CDR3 is 16 amino acids. With 0 bases removed from V and 3 bases from J, the gap between germline ends came to 13 bases. CDR3 DNA: TGTGCCAGCAGCCAAGACTCAGGGCTATTGACAGATACGCAGTATTTT. Its translation is CASSQDSGLLTDTQYF.

The rearrangement uses TRBV2 and TRBJ2-3, with 7 nucleotides matching TRBD1. J gave up 2 bases and V 4 bases, and 9 bases lay outside the gene matches. Per germline, CDR1 SNHLY and CDR2 FYNNEI. This CDR3 has 16 residues. The CDR3 nucleotides read TGTGCCAGCAGTGGGGCGCCGGGACAGCTCACAGATACGCAGTATTTT. The encoded protein is CASSGAPGQLTDTQYF.

The chain carries TRBV30 and TRBJ2-2, with TRBD1 matching 7 bases. With 2 bases clipped from V and 4 bases from J, the junction kept 7 bases outside the gene matches. The CDR3 runs to 15 residues. The germline CDR1 and CDR2 sequences are GTSNPN and SVGIG (reference sequence). Written as DNA, the CDR3 is TGTGCCTGGAGTAAAGGGGGCGCAGGCACCGGGGAGCTGTTTTTT. Translation gives CAWSKGGAGTGELFF.